This record concerns one TCR beta chain sequence. There is no known antigen for this receptor. No base-level quality is on record; no much larger clone is a single base apart. CDR3 length: 11 amino acids, cysteine to phenylalanine. The read is trimmed to its CDR3 DNA, 33 bases read in frame from base 1. The germline V gene sets CDR1 to WSHSY and CDR2 to SAAADI. V lost 4 bases and J lost 6 bases; the stretch between them is 7 bases long. These data belong to a study of blood T cell repertoires in COVID-19 (dated by TCRdb to 2018 to 2020). For the study in its entirety: Samples from collaborators originated in the United States, Italy and Spain and spanned both the acute and convalescent phases of COVID-19. The samples were drawn from the first 160 participants of the ongoing ImmuneRACE study and from more than 1,000 subjects provided by 6 global collaborators. The material from the prospective study consisted of cDNA or gDNA derived from T cells, B-cell-depleted T cells, or PBMCs. A de-identified subject ID, COVID-19 status, age in years and sex were almost always included in the sample metadata. Where available, HLA class I and class II types were taken from metadata supplied by the sample provider and were not determined by assay-based typing. Deeply sampled blood TCRbeta repertoires from subjects exposed to, actively infected with, or recovered from COVID-19 were included in the dataset. The repertoires were made available in a free public database intended to serve as a resource for research on the immune response to SARS-CoV-2. The full study reports these points: How much clinical and demographic metadata was included differed by source and by participant, and the metadata was provided uncurated.

TCRbeta CDR3 regions were amplified from genomic DNA by means of the immunoSEQ Assay, a bias-controlled multiplex PCR. Per the source publication's procedure: Nucleated cell counts per sample were estimated from amplification of reference gene primers within the assay. To quantify the absolute abundance of each unique TCRbeta CDR3 rearrangement, sequence reads were collapsed and filtered. Productive Simpson clonality was computed per sample as the square root of Simpson's diversity index over productive rearrangements. Held by TCRdb, this immuneACCESS table contains in-frame sequences only and omits some clones. Under half of the omission traces to an unresolved V gene where checked; the cause of the rest is unknown. D and trimming come from the DNA, and the V and J calls and clone size come from that table. The sample has about 320,000 clones on record, approximately 85% of them singletons. Around 7.8% of the sample comes from the top ten.

Whole blood was collected in K2EDTA tubes by collaborating institutions according to the institutions' own protocols. Collaborator samples were shipped for TCRbeta analysis as frozen whole blood, isolated PBMCs, or DNA extracted from either sample type. The chain was built from TRBV10-2 and TRBJ2-7, and possibly TRBD2, on 5 matching bases. This TCR came from a human donor in a cohort sampled during active COVID-19. Material for sequencing was peripheral blood. The nucleotides are TGCGCCAGCAGTGTTCGGGGCGAGCAGTACTTC. Translated, this gives CASSVRGEQYF.